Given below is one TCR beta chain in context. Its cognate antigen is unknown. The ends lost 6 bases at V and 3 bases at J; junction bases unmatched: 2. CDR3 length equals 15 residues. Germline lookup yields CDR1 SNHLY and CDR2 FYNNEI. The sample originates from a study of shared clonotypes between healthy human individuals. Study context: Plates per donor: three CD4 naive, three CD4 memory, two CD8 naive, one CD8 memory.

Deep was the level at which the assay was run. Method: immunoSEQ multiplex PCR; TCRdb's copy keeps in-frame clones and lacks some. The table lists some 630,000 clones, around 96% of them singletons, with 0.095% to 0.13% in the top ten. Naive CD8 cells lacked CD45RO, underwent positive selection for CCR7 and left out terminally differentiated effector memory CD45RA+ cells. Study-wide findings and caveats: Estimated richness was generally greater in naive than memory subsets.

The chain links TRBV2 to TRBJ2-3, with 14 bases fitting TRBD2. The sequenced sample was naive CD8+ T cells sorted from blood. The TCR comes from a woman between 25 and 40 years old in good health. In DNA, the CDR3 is TGTGCCAGCAGGAGACTAGCGGGGGGGACAGATACGCAGTATTTT. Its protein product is CASRRLAGGTDTQYF.